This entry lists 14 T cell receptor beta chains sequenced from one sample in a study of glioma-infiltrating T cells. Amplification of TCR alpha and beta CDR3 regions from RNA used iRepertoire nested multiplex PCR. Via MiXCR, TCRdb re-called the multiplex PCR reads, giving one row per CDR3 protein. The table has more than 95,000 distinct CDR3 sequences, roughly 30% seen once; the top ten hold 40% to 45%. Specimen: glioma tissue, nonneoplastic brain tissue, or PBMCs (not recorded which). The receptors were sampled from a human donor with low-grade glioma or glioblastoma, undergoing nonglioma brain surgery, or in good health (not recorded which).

DNA of the CDR3: TGTGCCACCGACAGCTCTGGGGCCAACGTCCTGACTTTC. Amino acid sequence: CATDSSGANVLTF. V and J are TRBV7-2 and TRBJ2-6; the D gene is possibly TRBD1 (5 bases). Germline-derived CDR1 and CDR2 are SGHTA and FQGNSA. The CDR3 covers 13 residues. V was cut by 10 bases and J by 0 bases, with 7 bases left in between.

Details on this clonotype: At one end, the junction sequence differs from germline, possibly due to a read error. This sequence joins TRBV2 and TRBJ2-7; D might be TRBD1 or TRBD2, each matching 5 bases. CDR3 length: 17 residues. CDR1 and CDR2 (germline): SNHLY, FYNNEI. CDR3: CASSERGKDLSSHEQYF. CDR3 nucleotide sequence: TGTGCCAGCAGTGAACGGGGCAAGGACTTGAGCTCCCACGAGCAGTACTTC.

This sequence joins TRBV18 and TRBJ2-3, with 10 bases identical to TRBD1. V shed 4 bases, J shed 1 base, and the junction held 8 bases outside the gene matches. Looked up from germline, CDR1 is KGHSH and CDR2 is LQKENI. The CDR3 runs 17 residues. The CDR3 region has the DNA TGTGCCAGCTCACAACCTTCCGGGACAGGGGGCACAGATACGCAGTATTTT. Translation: CASSQPSGTGGTDTQYF.

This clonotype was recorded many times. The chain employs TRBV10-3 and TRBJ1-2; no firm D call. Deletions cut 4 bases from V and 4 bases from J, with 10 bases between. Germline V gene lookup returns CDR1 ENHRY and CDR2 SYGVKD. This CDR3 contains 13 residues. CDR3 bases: TGTGCCATCAGTGCCGCCCAAAGCTATGGCTACACCTTC. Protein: CAISAAQSYGYTF.

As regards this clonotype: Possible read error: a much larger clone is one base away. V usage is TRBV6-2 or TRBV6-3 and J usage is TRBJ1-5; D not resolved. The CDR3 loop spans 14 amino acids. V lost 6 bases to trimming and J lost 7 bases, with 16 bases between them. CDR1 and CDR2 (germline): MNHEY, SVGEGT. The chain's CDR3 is CASSQEGYKQPQHF. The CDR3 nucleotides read TGTGCCAGCAGCCAAGAAGGGTACAAGCAGCCCCAGCATTTT.

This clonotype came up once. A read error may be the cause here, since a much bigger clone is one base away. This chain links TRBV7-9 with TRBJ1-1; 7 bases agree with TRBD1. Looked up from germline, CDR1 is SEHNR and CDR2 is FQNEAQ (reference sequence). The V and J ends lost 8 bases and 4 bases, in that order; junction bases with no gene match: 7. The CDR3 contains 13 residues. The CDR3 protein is CASGRQGATEAFF. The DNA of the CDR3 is TGTGCCAGCGGCAGACAGGGAGCCACTGAAGCTTTCTTT.

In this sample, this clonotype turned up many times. CDR3 DNA: TGTGCCAGCAGCTTAATAAAGTCCTCTGAAGCTTTCTTT. This codes for CASSLIKSSEAFF. The rearrangement joins TRBV7-2 to TRBJ1-1; D is uncertain. The germline V gene encodes CDR1 SGHTA and CDR2 FQGNSA. The ends were cut back, 2 bases at V and 6 bases at J, with 10 bases in the middle. The CDR3 runs 13 residues.

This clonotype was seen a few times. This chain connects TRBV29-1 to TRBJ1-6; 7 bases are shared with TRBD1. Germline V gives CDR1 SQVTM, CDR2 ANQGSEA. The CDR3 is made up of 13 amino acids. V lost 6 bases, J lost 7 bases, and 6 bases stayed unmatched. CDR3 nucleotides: TGCAGCGTGATGCCGGGACAGAATTCACCCCTCCACTTT. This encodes CSVMPGQNSPLHF.

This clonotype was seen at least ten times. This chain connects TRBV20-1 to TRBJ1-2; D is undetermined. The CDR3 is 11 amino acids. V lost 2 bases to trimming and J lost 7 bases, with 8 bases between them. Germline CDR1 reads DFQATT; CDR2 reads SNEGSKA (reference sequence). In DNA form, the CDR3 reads TGCAGTGCTAGAAGCGGCTCTGGCTACACCTTC. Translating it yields CSARSGSGYTF.

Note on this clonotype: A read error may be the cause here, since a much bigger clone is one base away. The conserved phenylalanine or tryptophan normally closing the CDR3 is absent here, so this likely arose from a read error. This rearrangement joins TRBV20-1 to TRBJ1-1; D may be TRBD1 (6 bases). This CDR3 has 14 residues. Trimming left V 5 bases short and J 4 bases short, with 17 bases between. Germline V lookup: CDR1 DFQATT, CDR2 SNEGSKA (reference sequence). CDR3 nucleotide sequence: TGCAGTGCTGCGATTATGGGGGGGCCCACTGAAGCTTTCCTT. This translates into CSAAIMGGPTEAFL.

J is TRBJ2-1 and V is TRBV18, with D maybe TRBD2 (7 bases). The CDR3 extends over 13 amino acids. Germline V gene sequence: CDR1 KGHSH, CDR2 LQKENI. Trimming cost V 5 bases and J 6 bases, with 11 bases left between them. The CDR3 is CASSRGGLNEQFF. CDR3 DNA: TGTGCCAGCTCAAGGGGGGGGCTCAATGAGCAGTTCTTC. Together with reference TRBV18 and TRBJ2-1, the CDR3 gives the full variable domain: NAGVMQNPRHLVRRRGQEARLRCSPMKGHSHVYWYRQLPEEGLKFMVYLQKENIIDESGMPKERFSAEFPKEGPSILRIQQVVRGDSAAYFCASSRGGLNEQFFGPGTRLTVL.

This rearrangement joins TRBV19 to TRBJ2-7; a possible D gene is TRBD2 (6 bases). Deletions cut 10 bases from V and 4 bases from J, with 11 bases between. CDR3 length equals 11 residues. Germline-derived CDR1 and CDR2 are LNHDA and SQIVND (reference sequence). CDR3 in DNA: TGTGCCACCGCGGAGGGGTACGAGCAGTACTTC. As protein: CATAEGYEQYF.

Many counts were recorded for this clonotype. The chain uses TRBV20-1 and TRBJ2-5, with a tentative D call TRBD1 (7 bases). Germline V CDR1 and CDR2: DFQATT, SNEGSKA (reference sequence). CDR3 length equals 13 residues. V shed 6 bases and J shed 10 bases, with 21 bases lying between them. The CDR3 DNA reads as TGCAGTGCAAGGGCGGGACAGACACGGGACCAGTACTTC. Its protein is CSARAGQTRDQYF.

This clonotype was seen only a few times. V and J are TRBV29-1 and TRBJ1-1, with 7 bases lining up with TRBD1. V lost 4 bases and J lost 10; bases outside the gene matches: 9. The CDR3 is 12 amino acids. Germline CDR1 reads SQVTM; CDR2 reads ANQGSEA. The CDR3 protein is CSVGGAGTAAFF. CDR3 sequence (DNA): TGCAGCGTTGGGGGGGCCGGGACAGCAGCTTTCTTT.